What follows are 6 T cell receptor beta chains derived from one specimen sequenced in a study of OX40 agonist ivuxolimab in advanced cancers. Data came from immunoSEQ multiplex PCR; TCRdb stores just in-frame clones and leaves some out. The table has approximately 91,000 clones, about 86% seen once. This material consisted of CD4+ or CD8+ T cells sorted from blood, taken in a trial of the OX40 agonist ivuxolimab. The receptors come from an adult with an advanced solid tumor such as melanoma, head and neck, liver or kidney cancer.

The V call is TRBV15, the J call TRBJ2-3, with D unclear. Germline assignment: CDR1 LNHNV and CDR2 YYDKDF (reference sequence). V dropped 1 base and J dropped 0 bases, with 8 bases sitting between them. This CDR3 region has 15 residues. The CDR3 nucleotides read TGTGCCACCAGCAGAGGACTGGAAAGCACAGATACGCAGTATTTT. The encoded protein is CATSRGLESTDTQYF.

The chain carries TRBV19 and TRBJ2-1, with D possibly matching TRBD1 (5 bases). The germline V gene encodes CDR1 LNHDA and CDR2 SQIVND (reference sequence). The CDR3 contains 14 residues. The V and J ends lost 3 bases and 7 bases respectively, with 13 bases between them. CDR3 amino acids: CASSIGRVRNEQFF. As DNA, the CDR3 is TGTGCCAGTAGTATTGGCAGGGTAAGGAATGAGCAGTTCTTC.

The rearrangement links TRBV4-2 to TRBJ1-6; D gene ambiguous. The CDR3 spans 17 residues. Deletions cut 1 base from V and 5 bases from J, with 15 bases between. Germline CDR1 LGHNA, CDR2 YNFKEQ. The CDR3 here is CASSQAEQTTNNSPLHF. The CDR3 bases are TGTGCCAGCAGCCAAGCGGAGCAGACCACGAATAATTCACCCCTCCACTTT.

This clone was observed a handful of times. The rearrangement links TRBV10-3 to TRBJ2-7; 11 nucleotides line up with TRBD1. After removal of 4 bases from V and 6 bases from J, the junction contained 5 bases not matched to a gene. Germline values: CDR1 ENHRY, CDR2 SYGVKD. The CDR3 loop spans 14 amino acids. CDR3 bases: TGTGCCATCAGTGGGGACAGGGGGTTCGCCGAGCAGTACTTC. It codes for CAISGDRGFAEQYF.

V usage is TRBV7-9 and J usage is TRBJ1-1; 9 nucleotides match TRBD1. This CDR3 spans 15 amino acids. The germline V gene encodes CDR1 SEHNR and CDR2 FQNEAQ (reference sequence). Unmatched junction bases numbered 4, after V lost 1 base and J lost 4 bases. CDR3 DNA: TGTGCCAGCAGCTTAGGACAGGGGGGAAGCACTGAAGCTTTCTTT. This codes for CASSLGQGGSTEAFF.

The chain recombines TRBV7-9 with TRBJ1-5; TRBD1 agrees at 7 bases. With V trimmed by 6 bases and J by 5 bases, 7 bases remained unmatched. Germline loops: CDR1 SEHNR, CDR2 FQNEAQ (reference sequence). The CDR3 is made up of 14 amino acids. CDR3 nucleotide sequence: TGTGCCAGCAGGCCTCAGGGGGACCATCAGCCCCAGCATTTT. Translation gives CASRPQGDHQPQHF.